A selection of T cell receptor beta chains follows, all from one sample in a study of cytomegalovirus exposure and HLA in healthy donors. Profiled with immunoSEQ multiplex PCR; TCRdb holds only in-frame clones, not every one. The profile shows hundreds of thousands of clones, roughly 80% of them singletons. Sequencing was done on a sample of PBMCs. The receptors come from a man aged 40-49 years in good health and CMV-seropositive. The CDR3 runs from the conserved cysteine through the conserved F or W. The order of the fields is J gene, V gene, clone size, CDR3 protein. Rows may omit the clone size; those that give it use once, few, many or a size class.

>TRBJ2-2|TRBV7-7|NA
CASSLARQTNTGELFF
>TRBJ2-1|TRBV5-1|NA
CASSLVAGEGEQFF
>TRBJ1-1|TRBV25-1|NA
CASSESPVREINTEAFF
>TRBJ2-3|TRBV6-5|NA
CASSPEADTQYF
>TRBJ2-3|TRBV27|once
CASNLAGVGDTQYF
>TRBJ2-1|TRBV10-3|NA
CAIRKTSGNYNEQFF
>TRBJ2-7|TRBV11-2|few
CASSLDRVRGYEQYF
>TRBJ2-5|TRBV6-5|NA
CASSYNRVETQYF
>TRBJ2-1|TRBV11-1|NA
CASSDGQALYNEQFF
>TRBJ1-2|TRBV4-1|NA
CASSQGDISNYGYTF
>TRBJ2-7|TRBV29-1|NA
CSVEGGELYEQYF
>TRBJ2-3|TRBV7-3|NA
CASSPRPGGVSDTQYF
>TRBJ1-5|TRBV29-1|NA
CSARDEGGNQPQHF
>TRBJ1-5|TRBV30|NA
CAWSIEGDRGNQPQHF
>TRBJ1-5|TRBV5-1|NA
CASSLYTDQPQHF
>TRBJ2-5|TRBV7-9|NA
CASIRGSSRRETQYF
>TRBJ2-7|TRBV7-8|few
CASSPAAPYEQYF